Following are 24 T cell receptor beta chains from one sample sequenced in a study of blood T cells in healthy people across ages. The second PCR ran roughly 7 to 12 cycles with a sample-barcoded 5' primer and J-beta primers. MiXCR, applied by TCRdb to the 5' RACE reads, yields one record per CDR3 protein. The profile covers approximately 800,000 distinct CDR3 sequences, with around 68% appearing a single time and about 30% taken by the ten largest. The sequencing sample was made of blood. These TCRs come from a young man in good health.

The CDR3 sequence: CASSFSPSGTPQETQYF. CDR3 DNA: TGTGCCAGCAGTTTTTCTCCCTCCGGGACACCCCAAGAGACCCAGTACTTC. The V call is TRBV27, the J call TRBJ2-5, with D possibly being TRBD1 (6 bases). V lost 3 bases and J 1 base, leaving 18 bases between the germline ends. The germline CDR1 and CDR2 sequences are MNHEY and SMNVEV (reference sequence). The CDR3 totals 17 residues.

This sequence joins TRBV7-9 and TRBJ1-5; D not certain. The CDR3 totals 13 residues. The germline gives CDR1 SEHNR, CDR2 FQNEAQ (reference sequence). The V end lost 8 bases, the J end lost 5 bases, and 13 bases lay between the germline ends. The CDR3 here is CASRRGVDQPQHF. The DNA of the CDR3 is TGTGCCAGCCGGCGGGGAGTGGATCAGCCCCAGCATTTT.

With respect to this clonotype: Germline and junction disagree at one end, which may indicate a read error. V and J are TRBV7-2 and TRBJ2-5; 12 nucleotides align to TRBD2. CDR1 is SGHTA, CDR2 FQGNSA, per germline. The CDR3 contains 15 residues. The CDR3 spells CASSPGLAGWETRYF. The CDR3 DNA reads TGTGCCAGCAGCCCCGGACTAGCGGGGTGGGAGACCCGGTACTTC.

This clonotype was seen ten or more times. The rearrangement uses TRBV2 and TRBJ1-2, with D unresolved. V lost 8 bases and J 4 bases, leaving 8 bases between the germline ends. This CDR3 comprises 11 residues. From germline, CDR1 is SNHLY and CDR2 FYNNEI. CDR3 loop: CASQASYGYTF. For the CDR3, the DNA is TGTGCCAGCCAGGCGTCCTATGGCTACACCTTC.

The rearrangement links TRBV29-1 to TRBJ1-1; no reliable D call. The V end was cut by 4 bases, the J end by 0 bases, with 9 bases between. Germline CDR1 reads SQVTM; CDR2 reads ANQGSEA. This CDR3 has 13 amino acids. The CDR3 is CSVVGRLNTEAFF. The CDR3 coding sequence is TGCAGCGTTGTTGGCCGGTTGAACACTGAAGCTTTCTTT.

The chain combines TRBV6-6 with TRBJ2-7; TRBD2 might be the D (5 bases). Trimming left V 4 bases short and J 3 bases short, with 19 bases between. The CDR3 extends over 16 amino acids. Germline loops: CDR1 MNHNY, CDR2 SVGAGI (reference sequence). The CDR3 DNA is TGTGCCAGCAGTTCCCTAGCCGGGCGGACTCACTACGAGCAGTACTTC. The encoded protein is CASSSLAGRTHYEQYF.

CDR3: CASSPGTGTLYGYTF. The CDR3 DNA follows: TGTGCCAGCAGCCCCGGGACAGGAACCCTCTATGGCTACACCTTC. This chain joins TRBV3-1 and TRBJ1-2; 8 bases are a match to TRBD1. Trimming removed 4 bases from V and 4 bases from J; junction bases left unmatched: 8. Germline values: CDR1 LGHDT, CDR2 YNNKEL (reference sequence). The CDR3 extends over 15 amino acids.

In regard to this clonotype: This may come from a read error, since a much larger clone is one base off. No conserved phenylalanine or tryptophan is present at the end of the CDR3, so a read error is the likely explanation. It is unclear where the CDR3 begins or ends on the DNA, so no DNA is shown, and the CDR3 is as TCRdb lists it. The chain joins TRBV21-1 to TRBJ1-2. TRBV21-1 is marked as a pseudogene. Counting both end residues, the CDR3 totals 12 amino acids. CDR3: CASSIRQYGYTL.

V gene TRBV24-1 combines with J gene TRBJ2-2; 7 positions match TRBD1. The CDR3 loop spans 17 amino acids. CDR1 and CDR2 from the germline V gene are KGHDR and SFDVKD. V dropped 2 bases and J dropped 4; count of bases not matched to a gene: 9. CDR3 coding DNA: TGTGCCACCAGTGATTCCCGGGACAGCCGTCCCACCGGGGAGCTGTTTTTT. Translating it yields CATSDSRDSRPTGELFF.

The V gene is TRBV27, the J gene TRBJ2-1, with D unresolved. This CDR3 is built from 15 residues. CDR1 MNHEY and CDR2 SMNVEV come from the germline V gene (reference sequence). Trimming removed 9 bases at V and 0 bases at J, with 15 bases between. The CDR3 reads CARTIARPSYNEQFF. For the CDR3, the DNA is TGTGCCAGAACGATAGCCAGACCCTCCTACAATGAGCAGTTCTTC.

This clonotype has just one count. The V call is TRBV4-1, the J call TRBJ2-5; 11 bases fit TRBD2. Trimming took 4 bases from V and 1 from J; bases not matched to a gene: 2. Germline CDR1 and CDR2: MGHRA and YSYEKL. The CDR3 extends over 15 amino acids. The CDR3 DNA reads as TGCGCCAGCAGCCGACTAGCGGGGACCCAAGAGACCCAGTACTTC. This sequence encodes CASSRLAGTQETQYF.

The V gene is TRBV11-2, the J gene TRBJ2-5, with 11 bases aligning to TRBD2. The CDR3 sequence is 16 residues long. CDR1 SGHAT and CDR2 FQNNGV come from the germline V gene. The junction had 4 bases not matched to a gene; V was cut back by 2 bases and J by 2 bases. The chain's CDR3 is CASSLLAGGPQETQYF. The CDR3 coding sequence is TGTGCCAGCAGCTTATTAGCGGGGGGGCCTCAAGAGACCCAGTACTTC.

Details on this clonotype: One base away lies a much larger clone, so this may be a sequencing read error. The rearrangement links TRBV7-8 to TRBJ1-2, with unresolved D. V was pared by 5 bases and J by 2 bases, with 18 bases between. The CDR3 contains 16 residues. Germline V gene sequence: CDR1 SGHVS, CDR2 FQNEAQ. The CDR3 is CASSPHVRPGNYGYTF. In DNA, the CDR3 is TGTGCCAGCAGCCCACACGTTCGACCGGGGAACTATGGCTACACCTTC.

This chain uses TRBV11-2 with TRBJ2-5; 7 bases match TRBD1. The CDR3 covers 16 residues. The ends lost 3 bases at V and 11 bases at J; junction bases unmatched: 18. Germline CDR1 reads SGHAT; CDR2 reads FQNNGV. In DNA, the CDR3 is TGTGCCAGCAGCTTTCGAGGACAGGTGGAAGGTAATGAGCAGTACTTC. Its translation: CASSFRGQVEGNEQYF.

This clonotype was seen a few times. The chain couples TRBV29-1 to TRBJ2-1; 10 bases agree with TRBD2. The length of the CDR3 is 16 residues. Germline-derived CDR1 and CDR2 are SQVTM and ANQGSEA. The V and J ends lost 5 bases and 3 bases, in that order; junction bases with no gene match: 10. This CDR3 is CSVPIPSGGNYNEQFF. The CDR3 DNA reads as TGCAGCGTTCCAATCCCTAGCGGGGGTAACTACAATGAGCAGTTCTTC.

The rearrangement uses TRBV29-1 and TRBJ1-2; maybe TRBD1 (6 bases). Germline values: CDR1 SQVTM, CDR2 ANQGSEA. CDR3 length equals 12 residues. V was shortened by 8 bases and J by 4 bases, with 14 bases between the two germline ends. CDR3 loop: CSTHRDPYGYTF. CDR3 coding DNA: TGCAGCACCCACAGGGACCCCTATGGCTACACCTTC.

This chain uses TRBV30 with TRBJ1-2; 7 bases fit TRBD1. V lost 1 base to trimming and J lost 1 base; unmatched junction nucleotides: 15. In germline, CDR1 is GTSNPN, CDR2 SVGIG (reference sequence). The CDR3 has 18 residues. CDR3 nucleotides: TGTGCCTGGAGTGCCCCCCGGCCAGGGGGGTCCCTTAACTATGGCTACACCTTC. This translates into CAWSAPRPGGSLNYGYTF. Filled out from reference TRBV30 and TRBJ1-2, the complete variable domain reads SQTIHQWPATLVQPVGSPLSLECTVEGTSNPNLYWYRQAAGRGLQLLFYSVGIGQISSEVPQNLSASRPQDRQFILSSKKLLLSDSGFYLCAWSAPRPGGSLNYGYTFGSGTRLTVV.

The chain recombines TRBV2 with TRBJ2-3; D is possibly TRBD2 (6 bases). The CDR3 is 16 amino acids. CDR1 and CDR2 (germline): SNHLY, FYNNEI. Trimming stripped 2 bases from V and 2 bases from J, with 14 bases between. The CDR3 bases are TGTGCCAGCAGTGAAAGGAGGGGAGACACCACAGATACGCAGTATTTT. This encodes CASSERRGDTTDTQYF.

V is TRBV5-5 and J is TRBJ2-2; D remains unclear. Trimming removed 0 bases at V and 3 bases at J, with 12 bases between. The germline gives CDR1 SGHKS, CDR2 YYEKEE (reference sequence). The CDR3 covers 16 residues. CDR3 sequence: CASSLAPSPDTGELFF. As DNA, the CDR3 is TGTGCCAGCAGCTTGGCCCCCAGCCCCGACACCGGGGAGCTGTTTTTT.

This clonotype turned up a few times. The chain recombines TRBV6-6 with TRBJ2-7; 8 bases line up with TRBD2. The trim removed 2 bases at V and 7 bases at J, leaving 1 base unmatched. Germline V gene sequence: CDR1 MNHNY, CDR2 SVGAGI (reference sequence). CDR3 length equals 12 residues. The CDR3 DNA reads TGTGCCAGCAGTTACCCGGGGGGGGAGCAGTACTTC. Protein product: CASSYPGGEQYF.

The chain employs TRBV9 and TRBJ2-5, with TRBD2 matching 8 bases. This CDR3 has 15 residues. V lost 0 bases and J lost 3; bases outside the gene matches: 4. CDR1 is SGDLS and CDR2 is YYNGEE in the germline V gene. The CDR3 DNA sequence: TGTGCCAGCAGCGTAGAAACTAGCGGAAAAGAGACCCAGTACTTC. It yields the protein CASSVETSGKETQYF. Complete variable domain (other parts from reference TRBV9 and TRBJ2-5): DSGVTQTPKHLITATGQRVTLRCSPRSGDLSVYWYQQSLDQGLQFLIQYYNGEERAKGNILERFSAQQFPDLHSELNLSSLELGDSALYFCASSVETSGKETQYFGPGTRLLVL.

The chain employs TRBV7-2 and TRBJ2-1, with D unclear. The CDR3 is 18 amino acids. V lost 2 bases and J lost 0, with 17 bases in between. Germline V gene lookup returns CDR1 SGHTA and CDR2 FQGNSA. The chain's CDR3 is CASSLPGSSRSSYNEQFF. The CDR3 region has the DNA TGTGCCAGCAGCTTACCGGGTAGCTCCCGGAGCTCCTACAATGAGCAGTTCTTC.

The rearrangement links TRBV7-9 to TRBJ1-2; TRBD1 aligns across 10 bases. Germline values: CDR1 SEHNR, CDR2 FQNEAQ (reference sequence). V was pared by 5 bases and J by 10 bases, with 7 bases of the junction left unmatched. The CDR3 sequence is 13 residues long. As DNA, the CDR3 is TGTGCCAGCAGCGCCGGGACAGGGGTCGCCTACACCTTC. Translated, it gives CASSAGTGVAYTF.

This chain joins TRBV10-3 and TRBJ2-2, with TRBD1 matching over 9 bases. CDR3 length: 15 residues. The V gene's germline CDR1 is ENHRY and CDR2 SYGVKD. V shed 2 bases and J 5 bases; nucleotides not matched to a gene: 3. The CDR3 loop reads CAISERTGDTGELFF. DNA for the CDR3: TGTGCCATCAGTGAGCGGACAGGGGATACCGGGGAGCTGTTTTTT.